A selection of T cell receptor beta chains follows, all from one sample in a study of shared clonotypes between healthy human individuals. Repertoires were generated with immunoSEQ multiplex PCR, while TCRdb's copy carries only in-frame clones and drops some. The sample has hundreds of thousands of clones; around 97% are singletons. Sequencing input: naive CD4+ T cells sorted from blood. These receptors were taken from a woman between 25 and 40 years old in good health. CDR3s include the opening cysteine and the closing phenylalanine or tryptophan. The D gene is left open where the match is weak. Some rows have no size entry. The others give once, few or many, or a class for an expanded clone.

j_call: TRBJ2-7; v_call: TRBV6-5; d_call: .; clone_size: .; cdr3_nt: TGTGCCAGCAGTTATAGAGCTACCTCCTACGAGCAGTACTTC; cdr3_aa: CASSYRATSYEQYF
j_call: TRBJ1-1; v_call: TRBV9; d_call: .; clone_size: .; cdr3_nt: TGTGCCAGCAGCAACGCCGTGAACACTGAAGCTTTCTTT; cdr3_aa: CASSNAVNTEAFF
j_call: TRBJ1-2; v_call: TRBV28; d_call: TRBD1; clone_size: .; cdr3_nt: TGTGCCAGCACCCCCGACAGGGTTTATGGCTACACCTTC; cdr3_aa: CASTPDRVYGYTF
j_call: TRBJ2-4; v_call: TRBV7-9; d_call: .; clone_size: .; cdr3_nt: TGTGCCAGCAGCCCACTTCTAGCCAAAAACATTCAGTACTTC; cdr3_aa: CASSPLLAKNIQYF
j_call: TRBJ2-1; v_call: TRBV27; d_call: TRBD2; clone_size: once; cdr3_nt: TGTGCCAGCAGTTCTCCTAGCGGGAGTGGGTCCTACAATGAGCAGTTCTTC; cdr3_aa: CASSSPSGSGSYNEQFF
j_call: TRBJ2-3; v_call: TRBV18; d_call: TRBD2; clone_size: .; cdr3_nt: TGTGCCAGCTCACCAATAACGGGAGGGCCCGGCACAGATACGCAGTATTTT; cdr3_aa: CASSPITGGPGTDTQYF
j_call: TRBJ1-5; v_call: TRBV19; d_call: .; clone_size: .; cdr3_nt: TGTGCCAGTAAGGCTCAGTACACGAGGGAGAGTCAGCCCCAGCATTTT; cdr3_aa: CASKAQYTRESQPQHF
j_call: TRBJ1-1; v_call: TRBV19; d_call: TRBD1; clone_size: .; cdr3_nt: TGTGCCAGTAGTATCGCCAGGGGGCACGAAGCTTTCTTT; cdr3_aa: CASSIARGHEAFF
j_call: TRBJ1-1; v_call: TRBV15; d_call: .; clone_size: .; cdr3_nt: TGTGCCACCAGCAGAGATCTGGGAAGGGGCACTGAAGCTTTCTTT; cdr3_aa: CATSRDLGRGTEAFF
j_call: TRBJ2-7; v_call: TRBV7-9; d_call: TRBD1; clone_size: .; cdr3_nt: TGTGCCAGCAGCTTATTAGCGGACAGGGGGAACGAGCAGTACTTC; cdr3_aa: CASSLLADRGNEQYF
j_call: TRBJ2-7; v_call: TRBV5-1; d_call: TRBD1; clone_size: .; cdr3_nt: TGCGCCAGCAGCTTGGGACAGGGTGCCCTCTACGAGCAGTACTTC; cdr3_aa: CASSLGQGALYEQYF
j_call: TRBJ2-3; v_call: TRBV7-2; d_call: .; clone_size: .; cdr3_nt: TGTGCCAGCAGCCTAGGGGCAGATACGCAGTATTTT; cdr3_aa: CASSLGADTQYF
j_call: TRBJ1-6; v_call: TRBV28; d_call: .; clone_size: .; cdr3_nt: TGTGCCAGCAGCAAGGGGGGGTACAGTTCACCCCTCCACTTT; cdr3_aa: CASSKGGYSSPLHF
j_call: TRBJ2-1; v_call: TRBV6-5; d_call: TRBD2; clone_size: .; cdr3_nt: TGTGCCAGCAAACCTCCGGCGGGAGGGGGCAATGAGCAGTTCTTC; cdr3_aa: CASKPPAGGGNEQFF
j_call: TRBJ1-3; v_call: TRBV11-3; d_call: TRBD1; clone_size: .; cdr3_nt: TGTGCCAGCGACAGGGGCGACCACTCTGGAAACACCATATATTTT; cdr3_aa: CASDRGDHSGNTIYF
j_call: TRBJ1-6; v_call: TRBV11-2; d_call: TRBD1; clone_size: .; cdr3_nt: TGTGCCAGCGGTCGACAGGGAGGAAGTTCACCCCTCCACTTT; cdr3_aa: CASGRQGGSSPLHF
j_call: TRBJ2-7; v_call: TRBV6-1; d_call: .; clone_size: .; cdr3_nt: TGTGCCAGCAGGGAGACTTGGAGCGAGCAGTACTTC; cdr3_aa: CASRETWSEQYF
j_call: TRBJ2-7; v_call: TRBV18; d_call: TRBD1; clone_size: .; cdr3_nt: TGTGCCAGCTCACCAGGGGACAGGGGGCGCCAGGAGCAGTACTTC; cdr3_aa: CASSPGDRGRQEQYF
j_call: TRBJ1-2; v_call: TRBV4-1; d_call: .; clone_size: .; cdr3_nt: TGCGCCAGCAGCCACCCCCCTAAACAGGGAAACTATGGCTACACCTTC; cdr3_aa: CASSHPPKQGNYGYTF
j_call: TRBJ2-7; v_call: TRBV11-2; d_call: .; clone_size: .; cdr3_nt: TGTGCCAGCAGTCCTGACTGGGCCTACGAGCAGTACTTC; cdr3_aa: CASSPDWAYEQYF
j_call: TRBJ1-3; v_call: TRBV5-1; d_call: .; clone_size: .; cdr3_nt: TGCGCCAGCAGCTTGGAGTGGGGAACCTCTGGAAACACCATATATTTT; cdr3_aa: CASSLEWGTSGNTIYF
j_call: TRBJ2-1; v_call: TRBV2; d_call: .; clone_size: .; cdr3_nt: TGTGCCAGCAGGGGCCCCTACGGCAATGAGCAGTTCTTC; cdr3_aa: CASRGPYGNEQFF
j_call: TRBJ2-7; v_call: TRBV7-4; d_call: TRBD2; clone_size: .; cdr3_nt: TGTGCCAGCAGCCACGGGACTAACGAGCAGTACTTC; cdr3_aa: CASSHGTNEQYF
j_call: TRBJ2-1; v_call: TRBV18; d_call: TRBD1; clone_size: .; cdr3_nt: TGTGCCAGCTCACCCCTGGACAGGAACTACAATGAGCAGTTCTTC; cdr3_aa: CASSPLDRNYNEQFF
j_call: TRBJ2-7; v_call: TRBV7-2; d_call: TRBD1; clone_size: .; cdr3_nt: TGTGCCAGCAGCTTAGGGGGGACAGGTAGTTACGAGCAGTACTTC; cdr3_aa: CASSLGGTGSYEQYF
j_call: TRBJ2-7; v_call: TRBV11-2; d_call: .; clone_size: once; cdr3_nt: TGTGCCAGCAGGGATGGACAGATGTACGAGCAGTACTTC; cdr3_aa: CASRDGQMYEQYF
j_call: TRBJ1-4; v_call: TRBV5-4; d_call: .; clone_size: .; cdr3_nt: TGTGCCAGCAGCTTGGTCCCCCGGGAGAACGAAAAACTGTTTTTT; cdr3_aa: CASSLVPRENEKLFF
j_call: TRBJ1-5; v_call: TRBV7-2; d_call: .; clone_size: .; cdr3_nt: TGTGCCAGCAGCTTAGGTCGTAAGAATCAGCCCCAGCATTTT; cdr3_aa: CASSLGRKNQPQHF
j_call: TRBJ1-2; v_call: TRBV19; d_call: TRBD1; clone_size: .; cdr3_nt: TGTGCCAGTAGTCGTACAGGGGGCCTGTATGGCTACACCTTC; cdr3_aa: CASSRTGGLYGYTF
j_call: TRBJ1-3; v_call: TRBV27; d_call: .; clone_size: .; cdr3_nt: TGTGCCAGCAGTTTATCCCCCGTGCGGGGTTCTGGAAACACCATATATTTT; cdr3_aa: CASSLSPVRGSGNTIYF
j_call: TRBJ2-7; v_call: TRBV4-1; d_call: .; clone_size: .; cdr3_nt: TGCGCCAGCAGCCAACTCCTCTTACCGGAGTCCTACGAGCAGTACTTC; cdr3_aa: CASSQLLLPESYEQYF
j_call: TRBJ2-6; v_call: TRBV2; d_call: TRBD1; clone_size: .; cdr3_nt: TGTGCCAGCAGTGGACAGGGAACTGGGGCCAACGTCCTGACTTTC; cdr3_aa: CASSGQGTGANVLTF
j_call: TRBJ2-1; v_call: TRBV28; d_call: .; clone_size: .; cdr3_nt: TGTGCCAGCAGTATCCAGAATCCTGAGCAGTTCTTC; cdr3_aa: CASSIQNPEQFF
j_call: TRBJ1-4; v_call: TRBV4-2; d_call: .; clone_size: .; cdr3_nt: TGTGCCAGCAGCCAAGTCTTGACTGAAAAACTGTTTTTT; cdr3_aa: CASSQVLTEKLFF
j_call: TRBJ2-3; v_call: TRBV5-8; d_call: TRBD2; clone_size: .; cdr3_nt: TGTGCCACCTTAGCGGGGATCACAGATACGCAGTATTTT; cdr3_aa: CATLAGITDTQYF
j_call: TRBJ1-2; v_call: TRBV21-1; d_call: .; clone_size: .; cdr3_nt: TGTGCCAGCAGCCCGACAGCAATCTATGGCTACACCTTC; cdr3_aa: CASSPTAIYGYTF
j_call: TRBJ2-1; v_call: TRBV28; d_call: .; clone_size: .; cdr3_nt: TGTGCCAGCAGCTCTGCACAGGGTAACAATGAGCAGTTCTTC; cdr3_aa: CASSSAQGNNEQFF
j_call: TRBJ1-2; v_call: TRBV6-1; d_call: .; clone_size: .; cdr3_nt: TGTGCCAGCAGTGAATATCCCCAGGTTGGCTACACCTTC; cdr3_aa: CASSEYPQVGYTF
j_call: TRBJ2-7; v_call: TRBV15; d_call: TRBD2; clone_size: .; cdr3_nt: TGTGCCACCAGCTTAGTGGGCGGGAGCTCCTACGAGCAGTACTTC; cdr3_aa: CATSLVGGSSYEQYF
j_call: TRBJ1-2; v_call: TRBV9; d_call: TRBD1; clone_size: .; cdr3_nt: TGTGCCAGCAGTTCGACAGGGATCTATGGCTACACCTTC; cdr3_aa: CASSSTGIYGYTF
j_call: TRBJ1-4; v_call: TRBV2; d_call: .; clone_size: .; cdr3_nt: TGTGCCAGCACCAGAGTAGGTGTAGTTACTAATGAAAAACTGTTTTTT; cdr3_aa: CASTRVGVVTNEKLFF
j_call: TRBJ1-5; v_call: TRBV28; d_call: TRBD1; clone_size: .; cdr3_nt: TGTGCCAGCAGTTCTCCGGGACAGGTAAAGCAGCCCCAGCATTTT; cdr3_aa: CASSSPGQVKQPQHF
j_call: TRBJ2-5; v_call: TRBV2; d_call: .; clone_size: .; cdr3_nt: TGTGCCAGCGGGGGACGTTTCTTCCAAGAGACCCAGTACTTC; cdr3_aa: CASGGRFFQETQYF
j_call: TRBJ2-5; v_call: TRBV4-1; d_call: .; clone_size: .; cdr3_nt: TGCGCCAGCAGCCAAGCCCCTGGGGTTTGGCGAGAAGAGACCCAGTACTTC; cdr3_aa: CASSQAPGVWREETQYF
j_call: TRBJ2-1; v_call: TRBV19; d_call: TRBD2; clone_size: .; cdr3_nt: TGTGCCAGTAGTATAGCGGGAGGGATTAACAATGAGCAGTTCTTC; cdr3_aa: CASSIAGGINNEQFF
j_call: TRBJ2-5; v_call: TRBV5-4; d_call: .; clone_size: .; cdr3_nt: TGTGCCAGCAGCTTGCCAGGCTGGTACCAAGAGACCCAGTACTTC; cdr3_aa: CASSLPGWYQETQYF
j_call: TRBJ2-1; v_call: TRBV6-5; d_call: .; clone_size: .; cdr3_nt: TGTGCCAGCAGTTACTCGACGCCAGTCTACAATGAGCAGTTCTTC; cdr3_aa: CASSYSTPVYNEQFF
j_call: TRBJ1-1; v_call: TRBV6-1; d_call: TRBD1; clone_size: .; cdr3_nt: TGTGCCAGCAGTGCATCGGACAGGGGAGCAGCTTTCTTT; cdr3_aa: CASSASDRGAAFF
j_call: TRBJ2-3; v_call: TRBV5-4; d_call: TRBD1; clone_size: .; cdr3_nt: TGTGCCAGCCGAAACTCCCCGGGACAGGGTCCAGATACGCAGTATTTT; cdr3_aa: CASRNSPGQGPDTQYF
j_call: TRBJ2-5; v_call: TRBV5-1; d_call: .; clone_size: .; cdr3_nt: TGCGCCAGCAGCTTGAATGAAGAGACCCAGTACTTC; cdr3_aa: CASSLNEETQYF
j_call: TRBJ2-3; v_call: TRBV7-9; d_call: TRBD2; clone_size: .; cdr3_nt: TGTGCCAGCAGCTTAGTCGGCGGGAGCCCAGATACGCAGTATTTT; cdr3_aa: CASSLVGGSPDTQYF